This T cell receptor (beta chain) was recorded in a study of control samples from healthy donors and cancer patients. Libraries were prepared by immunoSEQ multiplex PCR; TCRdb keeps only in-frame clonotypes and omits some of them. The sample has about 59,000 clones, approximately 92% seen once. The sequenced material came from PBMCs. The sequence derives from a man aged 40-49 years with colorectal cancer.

The CDR3 bases are TGTGCCAGCAGCGCCGACAGCTACTCCTACGAGCAGTACTTC. Translating it yields CASSADSYSYEQYF. V usage is TRBV9 and J usage is TRBJ2-7; possibly TRBD1 for D (5 bases). The length of the CDR3 is 14 residues. The germline V gene has CDR1 SGDLS and CDR2 YYNGEE. V dropped 3 bases and J dropped 0 bases, with 10 bases sitting between them.